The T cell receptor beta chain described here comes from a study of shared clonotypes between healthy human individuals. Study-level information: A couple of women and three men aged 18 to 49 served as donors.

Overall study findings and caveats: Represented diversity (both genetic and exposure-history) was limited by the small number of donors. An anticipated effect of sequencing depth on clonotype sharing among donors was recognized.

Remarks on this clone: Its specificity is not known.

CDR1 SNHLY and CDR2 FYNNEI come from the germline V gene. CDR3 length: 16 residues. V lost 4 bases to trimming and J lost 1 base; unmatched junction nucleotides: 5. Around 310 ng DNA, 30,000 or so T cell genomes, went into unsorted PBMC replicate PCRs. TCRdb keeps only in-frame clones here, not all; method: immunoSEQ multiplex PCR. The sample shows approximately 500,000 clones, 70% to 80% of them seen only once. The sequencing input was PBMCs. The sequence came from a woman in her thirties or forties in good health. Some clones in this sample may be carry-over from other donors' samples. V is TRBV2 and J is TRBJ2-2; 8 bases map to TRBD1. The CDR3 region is CASSAQGGGNTGELFF. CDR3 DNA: TGTGCCAGCAGTGCACAGGGGGGAGGGAACACCGGGGAGCTGTTTTTT.